A selection of T cell receptor beta chains follows, all from one sample in a study of cytomegalovirus exposure and HLA in healthy donors. Only in-frame clones appear in the TCRdb table, and some are missing; sequencing was by immunoSEQ multiplex PCR. This repertoire shows roughly 150,000 clones, about 75% found once; its top ten account for around 11%. Sequences were obtained from PBMCs. These receptors all stem from a man aged 18 to 30 in good health and CMV-seropositive. Both conserved end residues are part of each CDR3. A D gene is named only where the DNA matches it firmly. Not all rows give a size; the values are once, few, many and, for expanded clones, a class.

cdr3_length	v_call	clone_size	d_call	j_call	cdr3_aa	cdr3_nt
13	TRBV29-1	NA	NA	TRBJ1-1	CSVENPGNTEAFF	TGCAGCGTTGAGAACCCAGGAAACACTGAAGCTTTCTTT
13	TRBV6-1	NA	NA	TRBJ1-4	CASSESGREKLFF	TGTGCCAGCAGTGAATCGGGGAGAGAAAAACTGTTTTTT
15	TRBV5-1	NA	NA	TRBJ2-1	CASSKSRDTNNEQFF	TGCGCCAGCTCAAAATCACGGGACACCAACAATGAGCAGTTCTTC
16	TRBV2	NA	TRBD1	TRBJ2-5	CASSSRDRGAVETQYF	TGTGCCAGCAGTTCCAGGGACAGGGGGGCGGTCGAGACCCAGTACTTC
17	TRBV6-1	NA	TRBD2	TRBJ2-7	CASRVRPGRLAGVEQYF	TGTGCCAGCCGTGTTCGGCCTGGGAGACTAGCGGGAGTCGAGCAGTACTTC
15	TRBV27	NA	NA	TRBJ2-4	CASSHNPLAKNIQYF	TGTGCCAGCAGTCATAACCCACTAGCCAAAAACATTCAGTACTTC
12	TRBV28	NA	TRBD1	TRBJ1-5	CASSPDRGLWHF	TGTGCCAGCAGTCCGGACAGGGGTCTATGGCATTTT
17	TRBV19	NA	TRBD2	TRBJ2-1	CASSLLTGTSGYNEQFF	TGTGCCAGTAGTCTCCTGACCGGGACTAGCGGTTACAATGAGCAGTTCTTC
12	TRBV2	NA	NA	TRBJ2-5	CASRQNQETQYF	TGTGCCAGCAGACAGAACCAAGAGACCCAGTACTTC
15	TRBV5-1	NA	NA	TRBJ1-2	CASSLVGQRDYGYTF	TGCGCCAGCAGCTTGGTTGGACAGAGAGACTATGGCTACACCTTC
15	TRBV28	NA	NA	TRBJ1-5	CASSLLEGSNQPQHF	TGTGCCAGCAGTTTACTAGAGGGTAGCAATCAGCCCCAGCATTTT
16	TRBV6-1	NA	TRBD2	TRBJ2-2	CASSGPIAGGAGELFF	TGTGCCAGCAGTGGACCTATAGCGGGAGGGGCCGGGGAGCTGTTTTTT
17	TRBV21-1	NA	NA	TRBJ1-1	CASSKDHPGQVNTEAFF	TGTGCCAGCAGCAAAGATCACCCGGGACAGGTGAACACTGAAGCTTTCTTT
15	TRBV11-2	NA	NA	TRBJ1-1	CASSFRGTGSTEAFF	TGTGCCAGCAGCTTTCGGGGCACAGGGAGCACTGAAGCTTTCTTT
16	TRBV27	few	TRBD2	TRBJ2-1	CASSFRGGGGYNEQFF	TGTGCCAGCTCTTTTCGCGGGGGGGGTGGGTACAATGAGCAGTTCTTC
12	TRBV2	NA	NA	TRBJ1-4	CASSRSWEKLFF	TGTGCCAGCAGTCGGTCTTGGGAAAAACTGTTTTTT
13	TRBV6-5	few	NA	TRBJ1-5	CASSNREGQPQHF	TGTGCCAGCAGCAACAGGGAGGGGCAGCCCCAGCATTTT
10	TRBV18	NA	NA	TRBJ2-3	CASRGSSVYF	TGTGCCAGCCGCGGTAGCTCGGTGTATTTT
13	TRBV28	NA	NA	TRBJ2-7	CASRVSGHYEQYF	TGTGCCAGCAGGGTTTCAGGACACTACGAGCAGTACTTC
20	TRBV23-1	NA	TRBD1	TRBJ2-4	CASSQSLTGALPIAKNIQYF	TGCGCCAGCAGTCAATCCCTGACAGGGGCACTCCCAATAGCCAAAAACATTCAGTACTTC
16	TRBV28	NA	TRBD2	TRBJ2-5	CASSLGLAGVRETQYF	TGTGCCAGCAGTTTAGGACTAGCGGGAGTTAGAGAGACCCAGTACTTC
12	TRBV6-5	few	NA	TRBJ1-2	CASSYVGGGYTF	TGTGCCAGCAGTTACGTCGGGGGTGGCTACACCTTC
15	TRBV4-2	NA	NA	TRBJ2-5	CASSQEYWGEETQYF	TGTGCCAGCAGCCAAGAGTATTGGGGAGAGGAGACCCAGTACTTC
17	TRBV5-4	NA	TRBD1	TRBJ2-5	CASSFRQGAVRQETQYF	TGTGCCAGCAGCTTCCGACAGGGGGCCGTACGGCAAGAGACCCAGTACTTC
12	TRBV30	NA	NA	TRBJ1-5	CAWSAQTEPQHF	TGTGCCTGGAGTGCCCAAACAGAGCCCCAGCATTTT
15	TRBV9	NA	TRBD2	TRBJ2-1	CASSLRTSQNNEQFF	TGTGCCAGCAGCCTGAGGACTAGTCAAAACAATGAGCAGTTCTTC
12	TRBV2	NA	TRBD1	TRBJ1-2	CASIEGAGGYTF	TGTGCCAGCATTGAGGGGGCAGGCGGCTACACCTTC
15	TRBV6-1	few	NA	TRBJ2-7	CASRPPGQLLFEQYF	TGTGCCAGCAGGCCCCCCGGACAACTGTTATTCGAGCAGTACTTC
16	TRBV28	NA	NA	TRBJ2-7	CASSFIRDSRTYEQYF	TGTGCCAGCAGTTTTATTCGGGACTCCCGAACCTACGAGCAGTACTTC
14	TRBV18	few	NA	TRBJ1-4	CASSPRRVDEKLFF	TGTGCCAGCTCACCAAGGCGGGTCGATGAAAAACTGTTTTTT
16	TRBV4-2	NA	TRBD2	TRBJ2-3	CASSQELAGGTDTQYF	TGTGCCAGCAGCCAAGAACTAGCGGGAGGCACAGATACGCAGTATTTT
16	TRBV10-3	few	TRBD2	TRBJ2-3	CAIRRDSGRGTDTQYF	TGTGCCATCAGGAGAGATAGCGGGAGGGGCACAGATACGCAGTATTTT
16	TRBV28	NA	NA	TRBJ2-5	CASSSAGQLLQETQYF	TGTGCCAGCAGTTCCGCGGGACAGCTACTTCAAGAGACCCAGTACTTC
13	TRBV5-1	NA	NA	TRBJ2-2	CASSFSEAGELFF	TGCGCCAGCAGCTTTAGCGAAGCCGGGGAGCTGTTTTTT
15	TRBV18	NA	NA	TRBJ1-1	CASSPPMQAGTEAFF	TGTGCCAGCTCACCACCGATGCAGGCAGGGACTGAAGCTTTCTTT
15	TRBV30	NA	TRBD2	TRBJ2-3	CAWSASGSVGDTQYF	TGTGCCTGGAGTGCCAGCGGGAGCGTAGGGGATACGCAGTATTTT
14	TRBV25-1	NA	TRBD2	TRBJ2-1	CASSEPGTSGEQFF	TGTGCCAGCAGTGAACCTGGGACTAGCGGTGAGCAGTTCTTC
18	TRBV7-2	NA	TRBD1	TRBJ1-4	CASSLAPRTGGGNEKLFF	TGTGCCAGCAGCTTAGCGCCCCGGACAGGGGGCGGGAATGAAAAACTGTTTTTT